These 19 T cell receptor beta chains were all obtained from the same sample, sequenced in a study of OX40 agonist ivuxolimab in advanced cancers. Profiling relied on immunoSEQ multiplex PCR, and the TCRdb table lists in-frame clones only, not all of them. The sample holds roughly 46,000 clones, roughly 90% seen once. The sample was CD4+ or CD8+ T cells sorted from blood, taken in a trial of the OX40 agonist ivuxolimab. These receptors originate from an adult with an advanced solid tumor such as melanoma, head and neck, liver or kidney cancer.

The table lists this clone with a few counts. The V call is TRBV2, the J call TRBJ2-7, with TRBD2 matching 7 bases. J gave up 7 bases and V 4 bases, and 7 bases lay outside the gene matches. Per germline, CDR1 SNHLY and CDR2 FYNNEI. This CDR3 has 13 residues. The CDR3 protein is CASSGAGDREQYF. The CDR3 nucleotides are TGTGCCAGCAGTGGGGCGGGAGATCGAGAGCAGTACTTC.

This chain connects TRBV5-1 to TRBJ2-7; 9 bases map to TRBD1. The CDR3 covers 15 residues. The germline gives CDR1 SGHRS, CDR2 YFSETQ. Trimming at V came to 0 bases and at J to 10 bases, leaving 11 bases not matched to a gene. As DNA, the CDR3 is TGCGCCAGCAGCTTGGGGGAAACAGGGGGCGGAGTTCAGTACTTC. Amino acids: CASSLGETGGGVQYF.

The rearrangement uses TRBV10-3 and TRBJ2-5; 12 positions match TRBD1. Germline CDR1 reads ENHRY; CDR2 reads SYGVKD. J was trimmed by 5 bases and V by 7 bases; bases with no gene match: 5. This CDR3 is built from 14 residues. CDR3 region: CAINPGQGAETQYF. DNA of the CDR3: TGTGCCATCAACCCGGGACAGGGGGCTGAGACCCAGTACTTC.

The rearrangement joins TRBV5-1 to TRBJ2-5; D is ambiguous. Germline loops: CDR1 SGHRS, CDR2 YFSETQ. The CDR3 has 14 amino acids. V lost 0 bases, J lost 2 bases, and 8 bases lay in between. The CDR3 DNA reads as TGCGCCAGCAGCTTGGTCTCCAGTCAAGAGACCCAGTACTTC. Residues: CASSLVSSQETQYF.

The CDR3 DNA reads TGTGCCAGCGAGGGACTAGCGCGGACGAATGAGCAGTTCTTC. This codes for CASEGLARTNEQFF. The chain links TRBV19 to TRBJ2-1, with 10 bases aligning to TRBD2. Germline V gene lookup returns CDR1 LNHDA and CDR2 SQIVND (reference sequence). J lost 7 bases, V lost 9 bases, and 9 bases had no gene match. This CDR3 is 14 amino acids long.

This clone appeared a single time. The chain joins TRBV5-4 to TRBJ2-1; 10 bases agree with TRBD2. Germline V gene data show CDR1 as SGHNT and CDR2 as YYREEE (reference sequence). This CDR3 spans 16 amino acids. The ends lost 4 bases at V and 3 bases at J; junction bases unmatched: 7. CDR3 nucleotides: TGTGCCAGCAGCCAGCCTAGCGGGGGATTCTACAATGAGCAGTTCTTC. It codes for CASSQPSGGFYNEQFF.

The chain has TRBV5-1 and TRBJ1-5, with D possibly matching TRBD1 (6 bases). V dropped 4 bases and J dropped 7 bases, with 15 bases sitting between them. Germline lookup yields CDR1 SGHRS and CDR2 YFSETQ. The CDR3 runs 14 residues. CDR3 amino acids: CASSLWGRGQPQHF. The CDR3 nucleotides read TGCGCCAGCAGCCTTTGGGGGCGCGGACAGCCCCAGCATTTT.

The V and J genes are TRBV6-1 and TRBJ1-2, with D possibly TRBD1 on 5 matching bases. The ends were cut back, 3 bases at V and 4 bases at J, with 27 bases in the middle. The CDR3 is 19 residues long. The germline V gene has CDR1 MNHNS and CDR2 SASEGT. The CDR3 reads CASSDYPPGQGVSSYGYTF. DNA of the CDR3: TGTGCCAGCAGTGATTACCCCCCAGGGCAGGGAGTGTCAAGCTATGGCTACACCTTC.

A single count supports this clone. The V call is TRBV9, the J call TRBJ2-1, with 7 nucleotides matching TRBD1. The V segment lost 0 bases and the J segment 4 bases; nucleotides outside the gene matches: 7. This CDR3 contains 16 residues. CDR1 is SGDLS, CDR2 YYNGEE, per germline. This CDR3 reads CASSVEGADIYNEQFF. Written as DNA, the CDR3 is TGTGCCAGCAGCGTAGAGGGGGCCGATATATACAATGAGCAGTTCTTC.

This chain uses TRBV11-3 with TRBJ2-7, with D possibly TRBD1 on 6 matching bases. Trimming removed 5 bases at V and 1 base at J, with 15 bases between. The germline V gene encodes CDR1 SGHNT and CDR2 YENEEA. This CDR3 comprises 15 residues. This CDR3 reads CASSPNNGQSYEQYF. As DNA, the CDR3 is TGTGCCAGCAGCCCCAATAACGGACAGTCCTACGAGCAGTACTTC.

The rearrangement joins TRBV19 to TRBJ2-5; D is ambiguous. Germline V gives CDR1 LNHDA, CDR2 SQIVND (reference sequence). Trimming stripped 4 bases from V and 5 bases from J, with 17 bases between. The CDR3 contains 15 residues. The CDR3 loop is CASSSGGKGKETQYF. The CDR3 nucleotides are TGTGCCAGTAGTAGCGGTGGGAAAGGGAAGGAGACCCAGTACTTC. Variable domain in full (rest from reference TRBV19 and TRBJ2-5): DGGITQSPKYLFRKEGQNVTLSCEQNLNHDAMYWYRQDPGQGLRLIYYSQIVNDFQKGDIAEGYSVSREKKESFPLTVTSAQKNPTAFYLCASSSGGKGKETQYFGPGTRLLVL.

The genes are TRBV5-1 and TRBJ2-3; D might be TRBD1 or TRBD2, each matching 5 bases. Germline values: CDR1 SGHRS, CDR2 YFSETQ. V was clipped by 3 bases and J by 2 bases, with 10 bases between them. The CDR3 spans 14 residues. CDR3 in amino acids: CASSSGRFTDTQYF. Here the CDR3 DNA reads TGCGCCAGCAGCTCGGGGCGGTTCACAGATACGCAGTATTTT.

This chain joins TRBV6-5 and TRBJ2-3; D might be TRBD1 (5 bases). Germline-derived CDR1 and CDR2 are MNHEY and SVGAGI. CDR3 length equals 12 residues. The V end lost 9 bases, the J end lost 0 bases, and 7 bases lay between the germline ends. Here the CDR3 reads CASRGSTDTQYF. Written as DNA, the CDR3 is TGTGCCAGTAGGGGTAGCACAGATACGCAGTATTTT.

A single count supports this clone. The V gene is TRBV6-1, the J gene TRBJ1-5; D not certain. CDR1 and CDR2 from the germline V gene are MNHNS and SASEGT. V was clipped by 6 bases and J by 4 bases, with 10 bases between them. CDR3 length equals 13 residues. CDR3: CASRTAVNQPQHF. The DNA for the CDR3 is TGTGCCAGCAGGACGGCCGTTAATCAGCCCCAGCATTTT.

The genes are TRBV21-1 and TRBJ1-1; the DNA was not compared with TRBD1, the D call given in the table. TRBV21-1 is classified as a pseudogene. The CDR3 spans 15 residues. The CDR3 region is CASSNLCAGGTEAFF. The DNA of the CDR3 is TGTGCCAGCAGCAATCTTTGCGCAGGGGGCACTGAAGCTTTCTTT.

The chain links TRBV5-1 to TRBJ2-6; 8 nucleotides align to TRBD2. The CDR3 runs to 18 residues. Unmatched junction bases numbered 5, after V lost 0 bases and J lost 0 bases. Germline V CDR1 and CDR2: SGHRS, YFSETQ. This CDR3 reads CASSLVSGKVSGANVLTF. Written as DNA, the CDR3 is TGCGCCAGCAGCTTGGTTAGCGGGAAGGTCTCTGGGGCCAACGTCCTGACTTTC. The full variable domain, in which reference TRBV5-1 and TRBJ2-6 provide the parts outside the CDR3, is KAGVTQTPRYLIKTRGQQVTLSCSPISGHRSVSWYQQTPGQGLQFLFEYFSETQRNKGNFPGRFSGRQFSNSRSEMNVSTLELGDSALYLCASSLVSGKVSGANVLTFGAGSRLTVL.

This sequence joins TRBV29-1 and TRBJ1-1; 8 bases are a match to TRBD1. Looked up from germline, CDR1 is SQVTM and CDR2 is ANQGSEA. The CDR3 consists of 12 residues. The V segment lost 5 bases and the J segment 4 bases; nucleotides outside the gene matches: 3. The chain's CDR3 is CSVKDRVTEAFF. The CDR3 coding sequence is TGCAGCGTTAAGGACAGGGTCACTGAAGCTTTCTTT.

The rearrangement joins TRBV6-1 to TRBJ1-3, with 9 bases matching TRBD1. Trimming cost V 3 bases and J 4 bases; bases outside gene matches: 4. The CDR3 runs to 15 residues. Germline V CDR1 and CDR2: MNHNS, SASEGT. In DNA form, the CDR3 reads TGTGCCAGCAGTGAGGGACAGGGCACGGGAAACACCATATATTTT. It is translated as CASSEGQGTGNTIYF.

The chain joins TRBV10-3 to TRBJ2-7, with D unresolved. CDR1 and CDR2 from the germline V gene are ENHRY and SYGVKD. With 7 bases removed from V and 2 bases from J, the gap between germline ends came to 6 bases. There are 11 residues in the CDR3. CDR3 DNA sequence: TGTGCCATCAAGGGTACCTACGAGCAGTACTTC. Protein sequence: CAIKGTYEQYF.